The following is a T cell receptor (beta chain) sequence with its context. The target antigen is unknown. This PCR relied on a set of 60 Vbeta primers and 13 Jbeta primers. TCRdb's table, derived via immunoSEQ multiplex PCR, lists solely in-frame clones and lacks some. The data contain about 160,000 clones, about 80% of them singletons. In germline, CDR1 is MDHEN, CDR2 SYDVKM. The CDR3 loop spans 17 amino acids. Trimming took 2 bases from V and 2 from J, leaving 19 bases between them. These data are taken from a study of cytomegalovirus exposure and HLA in healthy donors. General study findings and limits: Accounts indicate the classifier identified cytomegalovirus status with strong specificity and sensitivity. Listed as cytomegalovirus-associated were 150 or so TCR beta chains.

J is TRBJ2-7 and V is TRBV28; the D gene is possibly TRBD1 (7 bases). Sequencing was done on a sample of PBMCs. The TCR originated in a girl between 5 and 17 years old in good health and CMV-seropositive. CDR3 coding DNA: TGTGCCAGCAGTTTAGGAGGGGGCGTCCCCTTTACCTACGAGCAGTACTTC. It yields the protein CASSLGGGVPFTYEQYF.